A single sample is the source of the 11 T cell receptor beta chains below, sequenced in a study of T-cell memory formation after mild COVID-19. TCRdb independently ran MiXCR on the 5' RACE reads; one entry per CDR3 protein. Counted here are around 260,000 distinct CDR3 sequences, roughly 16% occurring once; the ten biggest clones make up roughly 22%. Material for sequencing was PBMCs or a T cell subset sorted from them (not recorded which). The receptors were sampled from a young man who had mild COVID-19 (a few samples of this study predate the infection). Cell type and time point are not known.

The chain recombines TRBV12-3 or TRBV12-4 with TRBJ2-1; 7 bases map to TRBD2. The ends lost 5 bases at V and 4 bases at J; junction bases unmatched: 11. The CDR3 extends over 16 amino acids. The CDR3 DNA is TGTGCCAGCAGTGACTTCAGCGGGGACCTGTACAATGAGCAGTTCTTC. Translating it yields CASSDFSGDLYNEQFF.

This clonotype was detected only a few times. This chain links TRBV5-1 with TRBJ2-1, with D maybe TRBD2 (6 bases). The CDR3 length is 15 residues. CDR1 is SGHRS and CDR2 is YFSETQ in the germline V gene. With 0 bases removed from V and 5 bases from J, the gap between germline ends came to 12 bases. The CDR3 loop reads CASSLAPGANNEQFF. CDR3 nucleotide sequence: TGCGCCAGCAGCTTGGCCCCGGGAGCCAACAATGAGCAGTTCTTC.

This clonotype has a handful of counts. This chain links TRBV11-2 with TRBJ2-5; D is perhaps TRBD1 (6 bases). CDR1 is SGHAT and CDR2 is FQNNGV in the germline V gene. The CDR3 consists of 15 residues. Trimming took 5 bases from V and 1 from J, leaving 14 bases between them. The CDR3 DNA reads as TGTGCCAGCAGCCCAAGGACAGCGCTCCAAGAGACCCAGTACTTC. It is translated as CASSPRTALQETQYF.

CDR3 DNA sequence: TGCAGTGCTTCCGGGACAGGATACTATGGCTACACCTTC. It encodes CSASGTGYYGYTF. The chain joins TRBV20-1 to TRBJ1-2, with 8 bases matching TRBD1. J gave up 3 bases and V 5 bases, and 5 bases lay outside the gene matches. Looked up from germline, CDR1 is DFQATT and CDR2 is SNEGSKA (reference sequence). The length of the CDR3 is 13 residues.

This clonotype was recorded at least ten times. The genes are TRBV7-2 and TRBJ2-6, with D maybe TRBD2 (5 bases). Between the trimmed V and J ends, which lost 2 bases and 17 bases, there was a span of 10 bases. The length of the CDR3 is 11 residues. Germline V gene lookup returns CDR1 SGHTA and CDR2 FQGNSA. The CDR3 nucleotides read TGTGCCAGCAGCTTACGAGGGCCCTTGACTTTC. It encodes CASSLRGPLTF.

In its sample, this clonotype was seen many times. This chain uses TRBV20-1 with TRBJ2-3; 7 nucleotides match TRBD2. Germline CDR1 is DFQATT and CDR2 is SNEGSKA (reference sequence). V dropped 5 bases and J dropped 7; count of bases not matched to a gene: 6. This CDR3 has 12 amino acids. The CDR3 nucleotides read TGCAGTGCTCTGGGGGGGTGGTATACGCAGTATTTT. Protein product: CSALGGWYTQYF.

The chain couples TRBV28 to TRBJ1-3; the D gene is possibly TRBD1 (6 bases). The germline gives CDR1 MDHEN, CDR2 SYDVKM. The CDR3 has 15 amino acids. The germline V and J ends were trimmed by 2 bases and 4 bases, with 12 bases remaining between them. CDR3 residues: CASSLGGASGNTIYF. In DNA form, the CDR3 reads TGTGCCAGCAGTTTAGGGGGCGCCTCGGGAAACACCATATATTTT.

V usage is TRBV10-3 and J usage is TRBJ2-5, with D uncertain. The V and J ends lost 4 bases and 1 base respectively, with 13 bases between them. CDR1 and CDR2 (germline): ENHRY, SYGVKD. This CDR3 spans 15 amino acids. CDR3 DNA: TGTGCCATCAGTGGTGATCAGAATCGCCAAGAGACCCAGTACTTC. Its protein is CAISGDQNRQETQYF.

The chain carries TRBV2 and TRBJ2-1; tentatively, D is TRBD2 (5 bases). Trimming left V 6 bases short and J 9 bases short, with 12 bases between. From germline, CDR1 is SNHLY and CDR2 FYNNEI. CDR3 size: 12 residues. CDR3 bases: TGTGCCAGCAGGGCCCTGGAGGCTGAGCAGTTCTTC. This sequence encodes CASRALEAEQFF.

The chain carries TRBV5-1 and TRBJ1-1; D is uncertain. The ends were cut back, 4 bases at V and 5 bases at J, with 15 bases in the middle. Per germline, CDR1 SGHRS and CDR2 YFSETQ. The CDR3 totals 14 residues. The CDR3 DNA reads TGCGCCAGCAGCATCGTTGGCGGTGCGACTGAAGCTTTCTTT. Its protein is CASSIVGGATEAFF. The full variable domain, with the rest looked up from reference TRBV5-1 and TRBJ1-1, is KAGVTQTPRYLIKTRGQQVTLSCSPISGHRSVSWYQQTPGQGLQFLFEYFSETQRNKGNFPGRFSGRQFSNSRSEMNVSTLELGDSALYLCASSIVGGATEAFFGQGTRLTVV.

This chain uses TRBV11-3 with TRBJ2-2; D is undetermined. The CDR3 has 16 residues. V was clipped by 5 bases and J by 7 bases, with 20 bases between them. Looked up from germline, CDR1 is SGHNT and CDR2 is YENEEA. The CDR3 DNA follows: TGTGCCAGCAGCCTCGGCGGCGACTTAACGGGCGGGGAGCTGTTTTTT. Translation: CASSLGGDLTGGELFF.